The sequence of this T cell receptor (beta chain) was determined in a study of blood T cell repertoires in COVID-19. The overall study: Spain, Italy and the United States supplied samples that represented acute and convalescent COVID-19. T cells, B-cell-depleted T cells, or PBMCs provided the cDNA or gDNA that served as material.

This clone was counted a single time. Participants were placed into cohorts based on the clinical history they reported. V dropped 3 bases and J dropped 2 bases, with 14 bases sitting between them. Germline loops: CDR1 MNHEY, CDR2 SVGEGT. This CDR3 contains 15 residues. Original methodology: Estimated nucleated cell counts came from reference gene primer amplification. Measured with immunoSEQ multiplex PCR; TCRdb has only the in-frame clones, and not every one. For V, J and clone size, that table is used; D and trimming come from the DNA. This sample yields fewer than 200,000 clones, of which approximately 78% are seen a single time; roughly a sixth belongs to the top ten.

The sequencing input was PBMCs or T cells enriched from blood (not recorded which). This receptor was taken from a woman in her forties or fifties who had recovered from COVID-19. V and J are TRBV6-2 or TRBV6-3 and TRBJ2-7; D is unresolved. CDR3 residues: CASSYPRLVPYEQYF. CDR3 in DNA: TGTGCCAGCAGTTATCCGCGACTTGTTCCCTACGAGCAGTACTTC.